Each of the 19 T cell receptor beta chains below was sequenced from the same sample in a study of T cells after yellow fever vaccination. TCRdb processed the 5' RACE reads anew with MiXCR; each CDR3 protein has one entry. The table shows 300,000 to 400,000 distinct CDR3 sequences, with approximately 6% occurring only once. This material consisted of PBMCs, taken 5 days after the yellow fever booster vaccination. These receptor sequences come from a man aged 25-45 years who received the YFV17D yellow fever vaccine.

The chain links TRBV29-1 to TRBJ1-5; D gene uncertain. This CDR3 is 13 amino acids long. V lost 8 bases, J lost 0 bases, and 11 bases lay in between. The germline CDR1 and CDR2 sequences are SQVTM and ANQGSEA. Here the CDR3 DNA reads TGCAGCTTTGGAGAGAATAGCAATCAGCCCCAGCATTTT. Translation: CSFGENSNQPQHF.

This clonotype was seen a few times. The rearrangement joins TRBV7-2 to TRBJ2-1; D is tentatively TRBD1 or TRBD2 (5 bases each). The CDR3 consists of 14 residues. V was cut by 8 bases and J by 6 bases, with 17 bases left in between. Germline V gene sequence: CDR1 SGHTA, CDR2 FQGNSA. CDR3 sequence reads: CASSPGLLFNEQFF. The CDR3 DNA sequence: TGTGCCAGCTCGCCGGGGCTTCTTTTCAATGAGCAGTTCTTC. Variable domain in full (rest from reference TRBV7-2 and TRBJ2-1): GAGVSQSPSNKVTEKGKDVELRCDPISGHTALYWYRQSLGQGLEFLIYFQGNSAPDKSGLPSDRFSAERTGGSVSTLTIQRTQQEDSAVYLCASSPGLLFNEQFFGPGTRLTVL.

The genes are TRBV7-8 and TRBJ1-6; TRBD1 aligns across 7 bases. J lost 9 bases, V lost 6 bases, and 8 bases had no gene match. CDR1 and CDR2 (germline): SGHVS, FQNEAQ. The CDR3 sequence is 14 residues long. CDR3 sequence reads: CASRFGGGRSPLHF. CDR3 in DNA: TGTGCCAGCAGGTTCGGAGGGGGCCGTTCACCCCTCCACTTT.

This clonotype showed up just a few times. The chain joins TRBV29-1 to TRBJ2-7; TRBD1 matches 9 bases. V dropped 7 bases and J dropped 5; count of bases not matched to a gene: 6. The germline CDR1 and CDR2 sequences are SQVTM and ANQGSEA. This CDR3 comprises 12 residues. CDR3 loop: CSATGQGDEQYF. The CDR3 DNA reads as TGCAGCGCCACGGGACAGGGTGACGAGCAGTACTTC.

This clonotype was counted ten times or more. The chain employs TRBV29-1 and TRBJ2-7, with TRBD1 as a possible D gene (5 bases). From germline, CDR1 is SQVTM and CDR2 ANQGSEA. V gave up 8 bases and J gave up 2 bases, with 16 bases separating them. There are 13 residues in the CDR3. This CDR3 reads CSQQTANTYEQYF. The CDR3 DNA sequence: TGCAGCCAACAGACAGCGAACACCTACGAGCAGTACTTC.

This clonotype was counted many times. The CDR3 sequence: CASMDRGNSPLHF. The CDR3 DNA follows: TGTGCCAGCATGGACAGGGGCAATTCACCCCTCCACTTT. This rearrangement joins TRBV2 to TRBJ1-6, with 9 positions matching TRBD1. Trimming removed 7 bases from V and 7 bases from J; junction bases left unmatched: 2. The length of the CDR3 is 13 residues. Germline V gene data show CDR1 as SNHLY and CDR2 as FYNNEI.

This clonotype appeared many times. As DNA, the CDR3 is TGTGCCAGCAGTTACGGATACAGCGTCGACAATGAGCAGTTCTTC. Its protein is CASSYGYSVDNEQFF. This chain joins TRBV6-5 and TRBJ2-1, with unresolved D. Trimming removed 2 bases at V and 5 bases at J, with 13 bases between. This CDR3 is 15 amino acids long. Germline V gene sequence: CDR1 MNHEY, CDR2 SVGAGI.

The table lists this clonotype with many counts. CDR3 in DNA: TGTGCCAGCAGCTTGCTAGCGGGACAGACCCAGTACTTC. Protein: CASSLLAGQTQYF. The chain employs TRBV7-2 and TRBJ2-5; TRBD2 matches at 9 bases. The length of the CDR3 is 13 residues. From germline, CDR1 is SGHTA and CDR2 FQGNSA. The V segment lost 3 bases and the J segment 6 bases; nucleotides outside the gene matches: 2.

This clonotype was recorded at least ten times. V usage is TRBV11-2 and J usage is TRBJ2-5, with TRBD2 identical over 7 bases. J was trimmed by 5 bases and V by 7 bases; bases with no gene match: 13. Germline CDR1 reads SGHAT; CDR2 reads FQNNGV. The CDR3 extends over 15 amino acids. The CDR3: CASTSTGTNGETQYF. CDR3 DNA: TGTGCCAGCACCTCGACCGGGACTAATGGCGAGACCCAGTACTTC.

CDR3 loop: CASSIDGLAGDEQFF. The DNA of the CDR3 is TGTGCCAGTAGTATAGACGGACTAGCGGGAGATGAGCAGTTCTTC. This rearrangement joins TRBV19 to TRBJ2-1, with 13 bases lining up with TRBD2. Germline loops: CDR1 LNHDA, CDR2 SQIVND (reference sequence). J gave up 8 bases and V 0 bases, and 1 base lay outside the gene matches. CDR3 length equals 15 residues.

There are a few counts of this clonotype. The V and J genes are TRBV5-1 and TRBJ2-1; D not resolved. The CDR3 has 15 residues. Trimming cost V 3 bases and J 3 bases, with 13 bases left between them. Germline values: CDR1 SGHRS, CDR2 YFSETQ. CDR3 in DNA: TGCGCCAGCAGCTCTCAATGGGGTAGCTACAATGAGCAGTTCTTC. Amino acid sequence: CASSSQWGSYNEQFF.

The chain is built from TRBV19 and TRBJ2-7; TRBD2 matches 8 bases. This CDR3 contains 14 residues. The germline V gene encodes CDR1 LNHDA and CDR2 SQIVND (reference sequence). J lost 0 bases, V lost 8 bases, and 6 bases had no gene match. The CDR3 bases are TGTGCCAGTGCTACTAGCGGAACCTCCTACGAGCAGTACTTC. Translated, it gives CASATSGTSYEQYF.

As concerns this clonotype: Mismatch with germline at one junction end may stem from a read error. The CDR3 nucleotides are TGTGCCAGCATCTTCCGGGACAAGGGACATGAACAAGTCTCTGGGGCCAACGTCCTGCCTTTC. This gives the protein CASIFRDKGHEQVSGANVLPF. The chain couples TRBV11-1 to TRBJ2-6, with a weak D call TRBD1 (6 bases). CDR1 is SGHAT and CDR2 is FQDESV in the germline V gene (reference sequence). The CDR3 has 21 amino acids.

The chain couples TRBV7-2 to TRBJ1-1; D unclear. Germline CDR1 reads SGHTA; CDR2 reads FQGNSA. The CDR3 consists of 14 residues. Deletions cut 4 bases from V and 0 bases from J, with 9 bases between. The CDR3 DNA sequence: TGTGCCAGCAGCTATGCCCAGATGAACACTGAAGCTTTCTTT. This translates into CASSYAQMNTEAFF. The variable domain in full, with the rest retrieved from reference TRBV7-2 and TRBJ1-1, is GAGVSQSPSNKVTEKGKDVELRCDPISGHTALYWYRQSLGQGLEFLIYFQGNSAPDKSGLPSDRFSAERTGGSVSTLTIQRTQQEDSAVYLCASSYAQMNTEAFFGQGTRLTVV.

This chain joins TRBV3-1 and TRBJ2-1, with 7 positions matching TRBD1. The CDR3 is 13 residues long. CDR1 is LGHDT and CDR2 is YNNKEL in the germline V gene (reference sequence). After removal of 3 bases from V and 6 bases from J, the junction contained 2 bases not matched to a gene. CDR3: CASSQDRFNEQFF. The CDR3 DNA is TGTGCCAGCAGCCAGGACAGGTTCAATGAGCAGTTCTTC.

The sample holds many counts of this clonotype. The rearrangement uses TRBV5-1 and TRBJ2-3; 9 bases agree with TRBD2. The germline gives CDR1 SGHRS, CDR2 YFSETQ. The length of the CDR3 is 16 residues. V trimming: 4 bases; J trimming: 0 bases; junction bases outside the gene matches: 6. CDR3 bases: TGCGCCAGCAGCCCCTACGGACTAGCGAGCACAGATACGCAGTATTTT. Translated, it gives CASSPYGLASTDTQYF.

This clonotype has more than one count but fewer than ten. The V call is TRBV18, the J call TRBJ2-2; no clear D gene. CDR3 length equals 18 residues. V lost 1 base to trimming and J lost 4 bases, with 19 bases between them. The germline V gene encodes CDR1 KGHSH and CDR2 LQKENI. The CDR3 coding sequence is TGTGCCAGCTCACCACAGTTAGCACAGACCTTCGCCACCGGGGAGCTGTTTTTT. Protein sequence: CASSPQLAQTFATGELFF.

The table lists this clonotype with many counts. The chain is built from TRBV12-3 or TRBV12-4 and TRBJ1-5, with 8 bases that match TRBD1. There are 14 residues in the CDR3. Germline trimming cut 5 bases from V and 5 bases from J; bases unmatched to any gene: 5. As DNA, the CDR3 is TGTGCCAGCAGTCCTACAGGGGGTTATCAGCCCCAGCATTTT. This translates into CASSPTGGYQPQHF.

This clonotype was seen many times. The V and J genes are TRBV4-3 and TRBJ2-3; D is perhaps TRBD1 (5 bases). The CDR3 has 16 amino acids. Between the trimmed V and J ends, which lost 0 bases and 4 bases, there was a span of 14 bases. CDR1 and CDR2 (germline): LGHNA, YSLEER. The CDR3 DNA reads TGCGCCAGCAGCCAAGATGTGCAGGGCTGGGCAGATACGCAGTATTTT. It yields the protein CASSQDVQGWADTQYF.